The 19 T cell receptor beta chains given below trace back to one sample, sequenced in a study of control samples from healthy donors and cancer patients (TCRdb year 2020). The library was made by the immunoSEQ multiplex PCR assay. In its TCRdb copy, this immuneACCESS table keeps in-frame sequences only and misses some clones. Where compared with another copy, unresolved V genes explain less than half of these, and the others have no known cause. Present in this sample are roughly 39,000 clones, approximately 90% of which were seen just once. The ten largest clonotypes hold around 3.6% of the sample. Sample: blood. The receptors stem from a woman in her fifties or sixties in good health.

The chain is built from TRBV5-6 and TRBJ2-3; 7 bases fit TRBD1. The CDR3 spans 14 residues. In germline, CDR1 is SGHDT, CDR2 YYEEEE. Germline trimming cut 4 bases from V and 2 bases from J; bases unmatched to any gene: 4. The CDR3 DNA reads as TGTGCCAGCAGCGTGACAGGGACCACAGATACGCAGTATTTT. Residues: CASSVTGTTDTQYF.

The chain carries TRBV4-3 and TRBJ2-4; D not resolved. In germline, CDR1 is LGHNA, CDR2 YSLEER. Trimming cost V 0 bases and J 0 bases, with 9 bases left between them. The CDR3 length is 16 residues. This chain's CDR3 is CASSQDLLGAKNIQYF. The CDR3 DNA reads TGCGCCAGCAGCCAAGATCTTTTGGGAGCCAAAAACATTCAGTACTTC.

The DNA for the CDR3 is TGTGCCAGCTCACCCGGCTCAGGAACCTACGAGCAGTACTTC. It yields the protein CASSPGSGTYEQYF. The V gene is TRBV18, the J gene TRBJ2-7; D remains ambiguous. This CDR3 region has 14 residues. V shed 3 bases and J shed 2 bases, with 11 bases lying between them. The germline CDR1 and CDR2 sequences are KGHSH and LQKENI.

V is TRBV28 and J is TRBJ2-1; D is unclear. This CDR3 contains 12 residues. V lost 5 bases and J 9 bases, leaving 11 bases between the germline ends. Germline-derived CDR1 and CDR2 are MDHEN and SYDVKM. This CDR3 reads CASSPRPAEQFF. Here the CDR3 DNA reads TGTGCCAGCAGTCCCCGCCCAGCTGAGCAGTTCTTC.

This clone was recorded once. The rearrangement links TRBV5-4 to TRBJ1-1, with 8 bases lining up with TRBD1. The J segment lost 3 bases and the V segment lost 3 bases, leaving 1 base of the junction unmatched. This CDR3 contains 13 residues. CDR1 is SGHNT, CDR2 YYREEE, per germline (reference sequence). CDR3 protein: CASSSDRDTEAFF. CDR3 nucleotides: TGTGCCAGCAGCTCGGACAGGGACACTGAAGCTTTCTTT.

The gene calls are TRBV7-7 and TRBJ2-1, with D hard to call. Germline CDR1 is SSHAT and CDR2 is FNYEAQ (reference sequence). V shed 1 base and J shed 0 bases, with 10 bases lying between them. The CDR3 contains 16 residues. The CDR3 DNA is TGTGCCAGCAGCTTAGTGTCCAGTAGCTCCTACAATGAGCAGTTCTTC. As protein: CASSLVSSSSYNEQFF.

The chain uses TRBV9 and TRBJ2-1; D is undetermined. The CDR3 has 15 amino acids. CDR1 SGDLS and CDR2 YYNGEE come from the germline V gene. V lost 0 bases and J lost 5, with 12 bases in between. CDR3 nucleotides: TGTGCCAGCAGCGTAGAAGGCAACCAACACAATGAGCAGTTCTTC. Protein: CASSVEGNQHNEQFF.

The genes are TRBV4-2 and TRBJ2-1, with D possibly TRBD2 on 7 matching bases. CDR1 is LGHNA, CDR2 YNFKEQ, per germline. The length of the CDR3 is 16 residues. Trimming shortened V by 1 base and J by 3 bases, and 13 bases separated the two germline ends. CDR3 sequence reads: CASSQAGGAVYNEQFF. The CDR3 nucleotides read TGTGCCAGCAGCCAAGCTGGGGGGGCTGTCTACAATGAGCAGTTCTTC.

The chain carries TRBV7-2 and TRBJ2-3; D unclear. Trimming stripped 1 base from V and 0 bases from J, with 8 bases between. This CDR3 contains 15 residues. From germline, CDR1 is SGHTA and CDR2 FQGNSA. DNA of the CDR3: TGTGCCAGCAGCTTAGGCTCCAGCAGCACAGATACGCAGTATTTT. It yields the protein CASSLGSSSTDTQYF.

The CDR3: CASSQDRRVGVSGYTF. CDR3 bases: TGTGCCAGCAGCCAAGACCGGCGGGTGGGCGTATCTGGCTACACCTTC. V is TRBV14 and J is TRBJ1-2; D call uncertain. Trimming shortened V by 0 bases and J by 7 bases, and 18 bases separated the two germline ends. The CDR3 is made up of 16 amino acids. CDR1 and CDR2 from the germline V gene are SGHDN and FVKESK.

This chain uses TRBV5-4 with TRBJ2-5; weak D call: TRBD2 (5 bases). There are 14 residues in the CDR3. Trimming removed 0 bases at V and 1 base at J, with 7 bases between. Germline CDR1 is SGHNT and CDR2 is YYREEE (reference sequence). CDR3 region: CASSLAGFQETQYF. CDR3 in DNA: TGTGCCAGCAGCTTGGCGGGATTCCAAGAGACCCAGTACTTC.

The chain uses TRBV28 and TRBJ2-7; D is ambiguous. Germline V gene lookup returns CDR1 MDHEN and CDR2 SYDVKM. V gave up 4 bases and J gave up 4 bases, with 8 bases separating them. There are 12 residues in the CDR3. The CDR3, as DNA: TGTGCCAGCAGTTGGGTTGGGTACGAGCAGTACTTC. This translates into CASSWVGYEQYF. The full variable domain, in which reference TRBV28 and TRBJ2-7 provide the parts outside the CDR3, is DVKVTQSSRYLVKRTGEKVFLECVQDMDHENMFWYRQDPGLGLRLIYFSYDVKMKEKGDIPEGYSVSREKKERFSLILESASTNQTSMYLCASSWVGYEQYFGPGTRLTVT.

The chain joins TRBV30 to TRBJ1-4; 11 bases align to TRBD1. The junction had 3 bases not matched to a gene; V was cut back by 1 base and J by 8 bases. The germline V gene has CDR1 GTSNPN and CDR2 SVGIG (reference sequence). CDR3 length: 14 residues. CDR3 residues: CAWSGGQGEEKLFF. In DNA, the CDR3 is TGTGCCTGGAGTGGGGGACAGGGGGAGGAAAAACTGTTTTTT.

J is TRBJ1-5 and V is TRBV27; D possibly corresponds to TRBD1 (6 bases). The CDR3 extends over 16 amino acids. CDR1 and CDR2 (germline): MNHEY, SMNVEV (reference sequence). V gave up 5 bases and J gave up 6 bases, with 20 bases separating them. The CDR3 here is CASSLFGGQITQPQHF. In nucleotides, the CDR3 is TGTGCCAGCAGTCTCTTTGGGGGCCAGATAACTCAGCCCCAGCATTTT.

This chain joins TRBV10-3 and TRBJ1-2; 7 positions agree with TRBD1. CDR3 length: 12 amino acids. Germline trimming cut 6 bases from V and 6 bases from J; bases unmatched to any gene: 4. Germline CDR1 reads ENHRY; CDR2 reads SYGVKD. The CDR3, as DNA: TGTGCCATCAGAGGACAGGTCCATGGCTACACCTTC. Protein product: CAIRGQVHGYTF.

V is TRBV5-5 and J is TRBJ1-1, with D maybe TRBD1 (6 bases). Trimming took 2 bases from V and 1 from J, leaving 15 bases between them. CDR1 and CDR2 from the germline V gene are SGHKS and YYEKEE (reference sequence). There are 16 residues in the CDR3. The CDR3 spells CASSLGGTSTNTEAFF. In DNA, the CDR3 is TGTGCCAGCAGCTTAGGGGGGACGAGTACGAACACTGAAGCTTTCTTT.

The chain carries TRBV5-6 and TRBJ1-5, with D perhaps matching TRBD1 (6 bases). Germline V gene lookup returns CDR1 SGHDT and CDR2 YYEEEE. Trimming took 5 bases from V and 7 from J, leaving 16 bases between them. CDR3 length equals 14 residues. CDR3 bases: TGTGCCAGCAGTCATGGGGGGCTCGGCCAGCCCCAGCATTTT. Translation: CASSHGGLGQPQHF. The full variable domain, rest sourced from reference TRBV5-6 and TRBJ1-5, is DAGVTQSPTHLIKTRGQQVTLRCSPKSGHDTVSWYQQALGQGPQFIFQYYEEEERQRGNFPDRFSGHQFPNYSSELNVNALLLGDSALYLCASSHGGLGQPQHFGDGTRLSIL.

This CDR3 is CASSENLILSYEQYF. CDR3 nucleotides: TGTGCCAGCAGTGAGAATTTAATACTATCCTACGAGCAGTACTTC. The chain employs TRBV2 and TRBJ2-7, with D uncertain. V was trimmed by 3 bases and J by 1 base, leaving 13 bases between them. The germline V gene has CDR1 SNHLY and CDR2 FYNNEI. The CDR3 has 15 amino acids.

This sequence joins TRBV27 and TRBJ1-1; no definite D call. This CDR3 region has 15 residues. Germline lookup yields CDR1 MNHEY and CDR2 SMNVEV (reference sequence). V shed 5 bases and J shed 1 base, with 14 bases lying between them. The CDR3 here is CASSHGPNPNTEAFF. In DNA form, the CDR3 reads TGTGCCAGCAGTCATGGGCCCAACCCGAACACTGAAGCTTTCTTT.